This TCR beta chain was sequenced for a study of radiotherapy plus CTLA-4 blockade in lung cancer. Germline trimming cut 3 bases from V and 5 bases from J; bases unmatched to any gene: 16. The CDR3 is 17 amino acids. The germline gives CDR1 MGHRA, CDR2 YSYEKL. The method was immunoSEQ multiplex PCR; TCRdb's version includes in-frame clones alone and lacks a portion of them. The sample contains about 110,000 clones, about 85% of which appear only once. The chain joins TRBV4-1 to TRBJ2-7; TRBD1 matches at 7 bases. This material consisted of peripheral blood, taken from a patient treated with radiotherapy plus ipilimumab. The TCR comes from a human donor with non-small cell lung cancer that progressed on radiotherapy plus ipilimumab. Some clones in this sample may be carry-over from other donors' samples. CDR3 coding DNA: TGCGCCAGCAGCCAGTTAGGGGCAGGGGGTGCACGGGACGAGCAGTACTTC. Protein product: CASSQLGAGGARDEQYF.